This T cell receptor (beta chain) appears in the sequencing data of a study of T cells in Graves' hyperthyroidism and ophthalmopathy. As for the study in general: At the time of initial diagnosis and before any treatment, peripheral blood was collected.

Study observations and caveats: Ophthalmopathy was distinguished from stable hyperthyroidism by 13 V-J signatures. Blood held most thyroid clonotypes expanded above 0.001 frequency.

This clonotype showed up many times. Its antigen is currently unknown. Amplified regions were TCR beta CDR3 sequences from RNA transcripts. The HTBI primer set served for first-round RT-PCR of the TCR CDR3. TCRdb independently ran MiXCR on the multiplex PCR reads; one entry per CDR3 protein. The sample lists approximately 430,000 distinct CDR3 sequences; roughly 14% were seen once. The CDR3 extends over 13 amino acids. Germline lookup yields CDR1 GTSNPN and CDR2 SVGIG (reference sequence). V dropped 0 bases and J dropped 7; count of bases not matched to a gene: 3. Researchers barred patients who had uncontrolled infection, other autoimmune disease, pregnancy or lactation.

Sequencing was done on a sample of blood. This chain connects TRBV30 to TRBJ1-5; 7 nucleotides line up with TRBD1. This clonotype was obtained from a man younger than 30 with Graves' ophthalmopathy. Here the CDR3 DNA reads TGTGCCTGGAGTGTAAAGGGGGCACAGCCCCAGCATTTT. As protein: CAWSVKGAQPQHF.